These 18 T cell receptor beta chains originate from one sample sequenced in a study of OX40 agonist ivuxolimab in advanced cancers. Clones were sequenced by immunoSEQ multiplex PCR, and TCRdb holds only the in-frame ones, with some missing. The repertoire has around 68,000 clones, about nine tenths of them found once; the top ten carry roughly 2.5%. This material consisted of CD4+ or CD8+ T cells sorted from blood, taken in a trial of the OX40 agonist ivuxolimab. The receptors stem from an adult with an advanced solid tumor such as melanoma, head and neck, liver or kidney cancer.

The chain couples TRBV29-1 to TRBJ1-1; D call uncertain. This CDR3 is built from 12 residues. Trimming removed 5 bases from V and 0 bases from J, with 7 bases in between. Per germline, CDR1 SQVTM and CDR2 ANQGSEA. CDR3 residues: CSVCTVNTEAFF. The CDR3, as DNA: TGCAGCGTTTGTACAGTGAACACTGAAGCTTTCTTT.

The genes are TRBV4-1 and TRBJ2-6; 9 bases agree with TRBD1. The CDR3 is 17 amino acids. Germline CDR1 is MGHRA and CDR2 is YSYEKL. V dropped 4 bases and J dropped 0; count of bases not matched to a gene: 4. Written as DNA, the CDR3 is TGCGCCAGCAGCCCCGGGACAGGGAGCTCTGGGGCCAACGTCCTGACTTTC. It specifies CASSPGTGSSGANVLTF.

This sequence joins TRBV10-1 and TRBJ2-5; 11 positions agree with TRBD1. V shed 6 bases, J shed 2 bases, and the junction held 5 bases outside the gene matches. CDR1 and CDR2 from the germline V gene are WNHNN and SYGVQD (reference sequence). This CDR3 is built from 15 residues. The CDR3 protein is CASSRDRGGQETQYF. CDR3 DNA sequence: TGCGCCAGCAGCCGGGACAGGGGGGGACAAGAGACCCAGTACTTC.

The chain recombines TRBV5-1 with TRBJ2-7, with 7 bases aligning to TRBD1. The CDR3 runs to 13 residues. The V segment lost 3 bases and the J segment 3 bases; nucleotides outside the gene matches: 3. Germline lookup yields CDR1 SGHRS and CDR2 YFSETQ. The CDR3 nucleotides are TGCGCCAGCAGCTGGGGGACAGACTACGAGCAGTACTTC. It yields the protein CASSWGTDYEQYF.

CDR3 coding DNA: TGTGCCAGCAGCGCCCCAACGGGTTTTGAAGCTTTCTTT. Translation: CASSAPTGFEAFF. V and J are TRBV7-9 and TRBJ1-1; D remains unclear. This CDR3 has 13 residues. V gave up 5 bases and J gave up 7 bases, with 14 bases separating them. Germline CDR1 SEHNR, CDR2 FQNEAQ (reference sequence).

The chain combines TRBV7-2 with TRBJ2-2, with TRBD2 identical over 8 bases. Looked up from germline, CDR1 is SGHTA and CDR2 is FQGNSA. CDR3 length: 15 amino acids. Trimming removed 4 bases from V and 1 base from J; junction bases left unmatched: 2. The CDR3 sequence: CASSWSGGNTGELFF. DNA for the CDR3: TGTGCCAGCAGCTGGAGCGGGGGGAACACCGGGGAGCTGTTTTTT.

The gene calls are TRBV7-2 and TRBJ1-4; D unclear. V lost 5 bases and J lost 0, with 16 bases in between. The germline V gene encodes CDR1 SGHTA and CDR2 FQGNSA. The CDR3 loop spans 17 amino acids. Here the CDR3 DNA reads TGTGCCAGCAGCCAAGGGTTTACAGCCGCAACTAATGAAAAACTGTTTTTT. It codes for CASSQGFTAATNEKLFF.

The rearrangement joins TRBV5-6 to TRBJ1-2; a weak D match, TRBD1 (5 bases). V was shortened by 0 bases and J by 7 bases, with 16 bases between the two germline ends. This CDR3 is built from 15 residues. Germline V lookup: CDR1 SGHDT, CDR2 YYEEEE. The CDR3 region is CASSLGTTHGPGYTF. The DNA for the CDR3 is TGTGCCAGCAGCTTGGGGACAACCCATGGCCCTGGCTACACCTTC.

The chain combines TRBV7-9 with TRBJ1-4; D remains unclear. Germline CDR1 reads SEHNR; CDR2 reads FQNEAQ (reference sequence). The CDR3 runs 14 residues. V lost 2 bases to trimming and J lost 0 bases, with 4 bases between them. CDR3 nucleotides: TGTGCCAGCAGCTTACAAACAACTAATGAAAAACTGTTTTTT. Its protein product is CASSLQTTNEKLFF.

The chain joins TRBV18 to TRBJ2-5; D ambiguous. With the DNA end fitting TRBJ2-7 better, the J assignment may be wrong. Germline lookup yields CDR1 KGHSH and CDR2 LQKENI. There are 13 residues in the CDR3. CDR3 region: CASSPGSPYEQYF. As DNA, the CDR3 is TGTGCCAGCTCACCCGGCAGTCCCTACGAGCAGTACTTC.

The chain links TRBV6-5 to TRBJ2-5; D might be TRBD1 or TRBD2, each matching 6 bases. V lost 2 bases to trimming and J lost 2 bases, with 12 bases between them. Germline CDR1 is MNHEY and CDR2 is SVGAGI. This CDR3 has 15 amino acids. Here the CDR3 DNA reads TGTGCCAGCAGTTACGGGGGGCGGCCTCAAGAGACCCAGTACTTC. This codes for CASSYGGRPQETQYF.

V is TRBV5-1 and J is TRBJ2-3; D perhaps matches TRBD1 (5 bases). There are 15 residues in the CDR3. Trimming cost V 0 bases and J 0 bases, with 8 bases left between them. Germline V gene data show CDR1 as SGHRS and CDR2 as YFSETQ. CDR3 protein: CASSLDRPSTDTQYF. CDR3 DNA: TGCGCCAGCAGCTTGGACAGGCCGAGCACAGATACGCAGTATTTT.

This clone was seen only a few times. The rearrangement links TRBV5-4 to TRBJ2-7, with a weak D call TRBD1 (5 bases). V lost 0 bases to trimming and J lost 4 bases, with 17 bases between them. CDR3 length: 16 residues. The V gene's germline CDR1 is SGHNT and CDR2 YYREEE (reference sequence). The chain's CDR3 is CASSLDLGQSPYEQYF. For the CDR3, the DNA is TGTGCCAGCAGCTTGGACCTGGGGCAGTCCCCTTACGAGCAGTACTTC.

The chain is built from TRBV28 and TRBJ1-1, with 8 bases matching TRBD1. Germline V gene lookup returns CDR1 MDHEN and CDR2 SYDVKM. The V and J ends lost 6 bases and 0 bases, in that order; junction bases with no gene match: 6. The CDR3 length is 15 residues. The CDR3: CASRRTGTMNTEAFF. The CDR3 DNA is TGTGCCAGCAGACGGACAGGGACAATGAACACTGAAGCTTTCTTT. Filled out from reference TRBV28 and TRBJ1-1, the complete variable domain reads DVKVTQSSRYLVKRTGEKVFLECVQDMDHENMFWYRQDPGLGLRLIYFSYDVKMKEKGDIPEGYSVSREKKERFSLILESASTNQTSMYLCASRRTGTMNTEAFFGQGTRLTVV.

The chain couples TRBV5-5 to TRBJ2-3; tentative D call: TRBD1 (6 bases). The CDR3 has 16 residues. Germline values: CDR1 SGHKS, CDR2 YYEKEE (reference sequence). V gave up 6 bases and J gave up 3 bases, with 20 bases separating them. DNA of the CDR3: TGTGCCAGCACCCTCACAGGGTTTGATGAGACAGATACGCAGTATTTT. It is translated as CASTLTGFDETDTQYF.

This clone has a single count. The chain joins TRBV6-1 to TRBJ1-4; unclear D gene. The CDR3 length is 11 residues. V lost 10 bases and J lost 6, with 9 bases in between. Germline V gene data show CDR1 as MNHNS and CDR2 as SASEGT. The DNA of the CDR3 is TGTGCCACGTCACACGATGAAAAACTGTTTTTT. It encodes CATSHDEKLFF.

The rearrangement uses TRBV27 and TRBJ2-3; 9 nucleotides align to TRBD1. V shed 6 bases, J shed 4 bases, and the junction held 14 bases outside the gene matches. This CDR3 is built from 17 residues. CDR1 is MNHEY, CDR2 SMNVEV, per germline (reference sequence). CDR3 protein: CASRLAAGTGFADTQYF. In nucleotides, the CDR3 is TGTGCCAGCAGATTGGCCGCCGGGACAGGGTTCGCAGATACGCAGTATTTT.

The table lists this clone with a count of one. V is TRBV5-1 and J is TRBJ2-1; 9 nucleotides line up with TRBD2. V lost 4 bases, J lost 10 bases, and 15 bases stayed unmatched. CDR1 and CDR2 from the germline V gene are SGHRS and YFSETQ. The CDR3 has 16 residues. This CDR3 is CASSPLAGVLQQEQFF. The CDR3 DNA is TGCGCCAGCAGCCCATTAGCGGGAGTACTACAACAGGAGCAGTTCTTC.